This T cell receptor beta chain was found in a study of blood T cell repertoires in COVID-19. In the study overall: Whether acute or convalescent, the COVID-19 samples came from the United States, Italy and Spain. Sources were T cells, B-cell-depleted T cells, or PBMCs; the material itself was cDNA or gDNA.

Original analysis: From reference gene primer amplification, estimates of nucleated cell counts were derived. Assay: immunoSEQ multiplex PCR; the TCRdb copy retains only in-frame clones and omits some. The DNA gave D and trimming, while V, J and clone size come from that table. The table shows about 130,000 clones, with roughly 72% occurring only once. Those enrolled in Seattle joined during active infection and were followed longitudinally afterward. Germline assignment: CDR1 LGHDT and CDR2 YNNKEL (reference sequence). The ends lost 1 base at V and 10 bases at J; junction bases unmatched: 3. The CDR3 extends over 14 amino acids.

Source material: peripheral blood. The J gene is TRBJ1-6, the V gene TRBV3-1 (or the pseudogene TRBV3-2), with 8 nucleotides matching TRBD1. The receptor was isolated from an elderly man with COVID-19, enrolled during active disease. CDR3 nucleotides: TGTGCCAGCAGCCAAGCGACAGGGGTCTCACCCCTCCACTTT. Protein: CASSQATGVSPLHF.